A selection of T cell receptor beta chains follows, all from one sample in a study of shared clonotypes between healthy human individuals. Data came from immunoSEQ multiplex PCR; TCRdb stores just in-frame clones and leaves some out. The table shows 100,000 to 130,000 clones, with roughly two thirds occurring only once. The source material was memory CD8+ T cells sorted from blood. The receptors here all came from a woman younger than 45 in good health. The CDR3 runs from the conserved cysteine through the conserved F or W. D genes are given only for firm matches. A clone size is listed for some rows: how often the clone was seen (once, few, many), or a class if it is expanded.

J: TRBJ1-1
V: TRBV6-5
D: NA
length: 13
size: NA
CDR3: CASSYSSVTEAFF
DNA: TGTGCCAGCAGTTACTCGTCAGTCACTGAAGCTTTCTTT

J: TRBJ2-7
V: TRBV28
D: NA
length: 14
size: NA
CDR3: CASSDRTPSYEQYF
DNA: TGTGCCAGCAGCGATAGGACACCTTCCTACGAGCAGTACTTC

J: TRBJ2-1
V: TRBV25-1
D: TRBD1
length: 17
size: NA
CDR3: CASSDSGTGNSYNEQFF
DNA: TGTGCCAGCAGTGACTCCGGGACAGGGAACTCCTACAATGAGCAGTTCTTC

J: TRBJ2-7
V: TRBV4-2
D: NA
length: 15
size: NA
CDR3: CASSRRRDAAYEQYF
DNA: TGTGCCAGCAGCCGCCGACGGGACGCCGCCTACGAGCAGTACTTC

J: TRBJ1-1
V: TRBV5-1
D: NA
length: 17
size: NA
CDR3: CASSLTLGGTMNTEAFF
DNA: TGCGCCAGCAGCTTGACTCTGGGAGGGACCATGAACACTGAAGCTTTCTTT

J: TRBJ2-7
V: TRBV30
D: NA
length: 13
size: NA
CDR3: CAWSGNFPGLHFF
DNA: TGTGCCTGGAGTGGAAACTTCCCAGGACTACACTTCTTC

J: TRBJ2-7
V: TRBV5-6
D: TRBD2
length: 19
size: many
CDR3: CASSLAETSGERFDYEQYF
DNA: TGTGCCAGCAGCTTGGCCGAGACTAGCGGGGAGCGGTTCGACTACGAGCAGTACTTC

J: TRBJ2-1
V: TRBV15
D: NA
length: 16
size: few
CDR3: CATSREAGLPSTEQFF
DNA: TGTGCCACCAGCAGAGAGGCGGGACTCCCTAGCACTGAGCAGTTCTTC

J: TRBJ2-1
V: TRBV29-1
D: NA
length: 13
size: NA
CDR3: CSDDRFRYNEQFF
DNA: TGCAGCGACGACAGGTTCCGCTACAATGAGCAGTTCTTC

J: TRBJ1-3
V: TRBV7-6
D: NA
length: 14
size: NA
CDR3: CASSLIGESHTIYF
DNA: TGTGCCAGCAGCTTAATCGGCGAATCCCACACCATATATTTT

J: TRBJ2-1
V: TRBV6-6
D: NA
length: 14
size: once
CDR3: CATGKLGSYNEQFF
DNA: TGTGCCACTGGGAAACTAGGCTCCTACAATGAGCAGTTCTTC

J: TRBJ2-1
V: TRBV6-5
D: NA
length: 13
size: NA
CDR3: CASSYRDNNEQFF
DNA: TGTGCCAGCAGTTACCGGGACAACAATGAGCAGTTCTTC

J: TRBJ2-1
V: TRBV5-1
D: NA
length: 12
size: NA
CDR3: CASSLLGDEQFF
DNA: TGCGCCAGCAGCTTGTTGGGGGATGAGCAGTTCTTC

J: TRBJ1-6
V: TRBV28
D: TRBD1
length: 14
size: many
CDR3: CASSTDRVTSPLHF
DNA: TGTGCCAGCAGTACGGACAGGGTAACTTCACCCCTCCACTTT

J: TRBJ2-1
V: TRBV6-4
D: NA
length: 13
size: many
CDR3: CASSADEYNEQFF
DNA: TGTGCCAGCAGTGCGGACGAATACAATGAGCAGTTCTTC

J: TRBJ2-1
V: TRBV6-4
D: NA
length: 13
size: once
CDR3: CASSDAANNEQFF
DNA: TGTGCCAGCAGTGACGCAGCGAACAATGAGCAGTTCTTC

J: TRBJ2-5
V: TRBV4-1
D: NA
length: 13
size: NA
CDR3: CASSQQIQETQYF
DNA: TGCGCCAGCAGCCAACAGATCCAAGAGACCCAGTACTTC

J: TRBJ2-3
V: TRBV6-6
D: NA
length: 15
size: NA
CDR3: CASSYVRGETDTQYF
DNA: TGTGCCAGCAGTTACGTAAGAGGGGAAACAGATACGCAGTATTTT

J: TRBJ2-7
V: TRBV27
D: NA
length: 14
size: NA
CDR3: CASSPGRMSYEQYF
DNA: TGTGCCAGCAGTCCCGGGCGGATGTCCTACGAGCAGTACTTC

J: TRBJ1-3
V: TRBV11-2
D: NA
length: 18
size: NA
CDR3: CASSLSSWEPSNGNTIYF
DNA: TGTGCCAGCAGCTTAAGTAGCTGGGAGCCCTCGAATGGAAACACCATATATTTT

J: TRBJ2-1
V: TRBV29-1
D: NA
length: 14
size: NA
CDR3: CSVVGGATYNEQFF
DNA: TGCAGCGTTGTTGGGGGAGCGACCTACAATGAGCAGTTCTTC

J: TRBJ1-1
V: TRBV15
D: TRBD1
length: 13
size: NA
CDR3: CATSRDRGTEAFF
DNA: TGTGCCACCAGCAGGGACAGGGGTACTGAAGCTTTCTTT

J: TRBJ1-6
V: TRBV11-2
D: NA
length: 16
size: NA
CDR3: CASSSTGTPIKSPLHF
DNA: TGTGCCAGCAGCTCGACCGGGACCCCAATCAAGTCACCCCTCCACTTT

J: TRBJ2-1
V: TRBV9
D: NA
length: 14
size: NA
CDR3: CASSVATSPNEQFF
DNA: TGTGCCAGCAGCGTAGCTACTAGCCCCAATGAGCAGTTCTTC

J: TRBJ2-7
V: TRBV27
D: TRBD1
length: 14
size: NA
CDR3: CASSWTGTSHEQYF
DNA: TGTGCCAGCAGTTGGACAGGGACCTCTCACGAGCAGTACTTC

J: TRBJ1-2
V: TRBV4-1
D: TRBD1
length: 15
size: NA
CDR3: CASSQDGGTGVGYTF
DNA: TGCGCCAGCAGCCAAGATGGGGGGACAGGAGTTGGCTACACCTTC

J: TRBJ2-1
V: TRBV25-1
D: TRBD1
length: 17
size: NA
CDR3: CASSSGTGGFWYNEQFF
DNA: TGTGCCAGCAGTTCCGGGACAGGGGGCTTTTGGTACAATGAGCAGTTCTTC

J: TRBJ2-1
V: TRBV4-2
D: NA
length: 15
size: NA
CDR3: CASSLHPDGSNEQFF
DNA: TGTGCCAGCAGCCTCCACCCTGACGGGTCCAATGAGCAGTTCTTC

J: TRBJ2-2
V: TRBV5-4
D: TRBD2
length: 18
size: NA
CDR3: CASSLLAGGWANTGELFF
DNA: TGTGCCAGCAGCTTGTTAGCGGGAGGGTGGGCGAACACCGGGGAGCTGTTTTTT

J: TRBJ1-5
V: TRBV14
D: NA
length: 14
size: once
CDR3: CASSLDGVNQPQHF
DNA: TGTGCCAGCAGCTTGGACGGAGTCAATCAGCCCCAGCATTTT

J: TRBJ2-1
V: TRBV5-1
D: TRBD2
length: 15
size: NA
CDR3: CASSLVVSGNNEQFF
DNA: TGCGCCAGCAGCTTGGTGGTTAGCGGGAATAATGAGCAGTTCTTC

J: TRBJ2-1
V: TRBV5-4
D: NA
length: 13
size: NA
CDR3: CASSSVDTVQQFF
DNA: TGTGCCAGCAGCTCCGTTGACACGGTTCAGCAGTTCTTC

J: TRBJ2-7
V: TRBV5-1
D: NA
length: 14
size: NA
CDR3: CASSPSLPGDEQYF
DNA: TGCGCCAGCAGCCCGTCCCTCCCGGGGGACGAGCAGTACTTC

J: TRBJ2-1
V: TRBV25-1
D: TRBD2
length: 17
size: NA
CDR3: CASHGTTSGRDYNEQFF
DNA: TGTGCCAGCCACGGGACAACTAGCGGGAGGGATTACAATGAGCAGTTCTTC

J: TRBJ2-7
V: TRBV7-8
D: NA
length: 12
size: NA
CDR3: CASRQGGYEQYF
DNA: TGTGCCAGCAGGCAGGGGGGCTACGAGCAGTACTTC

J: TRBJ1-1
V: TRBV2
D: TRBD1
length: 15
size: NA
CDR3: CASAQQGARLTEAFF
DNA: TGTGCCAGCGCTCAACAGGGGGCGCGTCTTACTGAAGCTTTCTTT

J: TRBJ1-3
V: TRBV7-9
D: TRBD1
length: 15
size: NA
CDR3: CASSQQGASGNTIYF
DNA: TGTGCCAGCAGCCAACAGGGGGCGAGTGGAAACACCATATATTTT

J: TRBJ1-5
V: TRBV28
D: NA
length: 14
size: many
CDR3: CASRASLSNQPQHF
DNA: TGTGCCAGCAGGGCAAGCCTTAGCAATCAGCCCCAGCATTTT

J: TRBJ2-7
V: TRBV4-2
D: TRBD2
length: 16
size: many
CDR3: CASSQVIGTSGYEQYF
DNA: TGTGCCAGCAGCCAAGTAATAGGGACTAGCGGCTACGAGCAGTACTTC

J: TRBJ2-7
V: TRBV4-1
D: NA
length: 17
size: NA
CDR3: CASSQDGRQGGSYEQYF
DNA: TGCGCCAGCAGCCAAGATGGGCGGCAGGGGGGCTCCTACGAGCAGTACTTC

J: TRBJ2-7
V: TRBV7-9
D: NA
length: 13
size: NA
CDR3: CASSLDLGSEQYF
DNA: TGTGCCAGCAGCTTAGATCTGGGGTCCGAGCAGTACTTC

J: TRBJ1-2
V: TRBV13
D: NA
length: 15
size: NA
CDR3: CASSLRGGRNYGYTF
DNA: TGTGCCAGCAGCTTACGAGGGGGTAGGAACTATGGCTACACCTTC

J: TRBJ2-3
V: TRBV15
D: TRBD1
length: 16
size: NA
CDR3: CATSRDPGGRTDTQYF
DNA: TGTGCCACCAGCAGAGATCCAGGGGGCCGAACAGATACGCAGTATTTT

J: TRBJ2-3
V: TRBV6-6
D: TRBD2
length: 15
size: NA
CDR3: CASSRGLAGVDTQYF
DNA: TGTGCCAGCAGTAGGGGACTAGCGGGAGTAGATACGCAGTATTTT

J: TRBJ1-1
V: TRBV2
D: NA
length: 13
size: NA
CDR3: CASSELHHTEAFF
DNA: TGTGCCAGCAGTGAACTACATCACACTGAAGCTTTCTTT

J: TRBJ2-3
V: TRBV10-1
D: NA
length: 12
size: NA
CDR3: CARKCRANTQYF
DNA: TGCGCCCGGAAGTGTAGGGCAAATACGCAGTATTTT

J: TRBJ2-7
V: TRBV21-1
D: NA
length: 17
size: once
CDR3: CASSKGYRQGRVCEQYF
DNA: TGTGCCAGCAGCAAAGGGTACCGACAGGGCCGGGTCTGCGAGCAGTACTTC

J: TRBJ1-4
V: TRBV6-1
D: NA
length: 15
size: NA
CDR3: CASSETYIYGGKLFF
DNA: TGTGCCAGCAGTGAAACGTATATATATGGGGGAAAACTGTTTTTT